This record covers a single T cell receptor (beta chain). Its target is unknown. The length of the CDR3 is 17 residues. J was trimmed by 11 bases and V by 3 bases; bases with no gene match: 17. CDR1 SGHAT and CDR2 FQNNGV come from the germline V gene. This sample was included in a study of cytomegalovirus exposure and HLA in healthy donors. Whole-study results and caveats: Several of the most significant clusters were apparently associated with common viral pathogens in a later analysis. A likely sequencing artifact accounted for one observed cluster of highly shared sequence variants. Researchers reported in a later analysis that a missense DCLRE1C variant was tied to TCR beta V- and J-gene trimming.

This cohort consisted of healthy bone marrow donors. PCR primers comprised 60 Vbeta and 13 Jbeta primers. Generated by immunoSEQ multiplex PCR, the TCRdb table keeps only in-frame clones and is missing some. The table lists approximately 280,000 clones, 70% to 90% of them singletons. The chain joins TRBV11-2 to TRBJ2-1; TRBD1 matches 9 bases. This receptor was identified in a man between 40 and 49 years old in good health and CMV-seropositive. Sequencing was performed on PBMCs. CDR3 in DNA: TGTGCCAGCAGCTTGATAGGTGGGGGACAGGGAAAAATCAAGCAGTTCTTC. Residues: CASSLIGGGQGKIKQFF.